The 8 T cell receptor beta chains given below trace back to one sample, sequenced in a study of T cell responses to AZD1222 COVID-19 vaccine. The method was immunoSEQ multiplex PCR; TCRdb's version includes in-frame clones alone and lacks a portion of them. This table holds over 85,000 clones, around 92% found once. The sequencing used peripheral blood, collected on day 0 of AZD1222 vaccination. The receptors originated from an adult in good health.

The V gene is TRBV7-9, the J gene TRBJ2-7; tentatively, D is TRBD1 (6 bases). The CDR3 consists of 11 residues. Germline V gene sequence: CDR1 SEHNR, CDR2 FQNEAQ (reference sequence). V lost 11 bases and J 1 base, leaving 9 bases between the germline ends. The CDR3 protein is CALGTSYEQYF. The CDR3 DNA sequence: TGTGCCCTTGGGACATCCTACGAGCAGTACTTC.

DNA of the CDR3: TGTGCCAGCAGCTTCGGAGGGAGCGCGGAGGAGACCCAGTACTTC. It yields the protein CASSFGGSAEETQYF. The chain recombines TRBV13 with TRBJ2-5, with a weak D call TRBD2 (6 bases). This CDR3 has 15 residues. Trimming removed 3 bases from V and 5 bases from J, with 16 bases in between. Germline lookup yields CDR1 PRHDT and CDR2 FYEKMQ (reference sequence).

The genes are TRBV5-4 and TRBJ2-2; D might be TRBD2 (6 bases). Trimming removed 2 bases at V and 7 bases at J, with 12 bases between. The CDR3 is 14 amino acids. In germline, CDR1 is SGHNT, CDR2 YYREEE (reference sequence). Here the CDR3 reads CASSFKRVGGELFF. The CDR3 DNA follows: TGTGCCAGCAGCTTTAAGCGGGTGGGCGGGGAGCTGTTTTTT.

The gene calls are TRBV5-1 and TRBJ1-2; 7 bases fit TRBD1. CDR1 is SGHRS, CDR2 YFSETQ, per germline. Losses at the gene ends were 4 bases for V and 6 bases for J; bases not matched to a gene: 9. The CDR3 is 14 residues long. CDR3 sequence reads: CASSMDRIANGYTF. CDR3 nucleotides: TGCGCCAGCAGCATGGACAGGATAGCTAATGGCTACACCTTC.

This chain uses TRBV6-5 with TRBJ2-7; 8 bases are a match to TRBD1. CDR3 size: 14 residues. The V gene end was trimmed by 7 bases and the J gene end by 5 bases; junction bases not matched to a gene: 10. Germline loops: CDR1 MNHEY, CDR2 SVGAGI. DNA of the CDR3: TGTGCCAGCACTGCGACAGGGGCCATACACGAGCAGTACTTC. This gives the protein CASTATGAIHEQYF.

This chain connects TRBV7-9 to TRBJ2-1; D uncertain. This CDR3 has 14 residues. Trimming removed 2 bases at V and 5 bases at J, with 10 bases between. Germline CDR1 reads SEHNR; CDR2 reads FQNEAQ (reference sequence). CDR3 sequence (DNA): TGTGCCAGCAGCTTAACCATACCAGACAATGAGCAGTTCTTC. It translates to CASSLTIPDNEQFF. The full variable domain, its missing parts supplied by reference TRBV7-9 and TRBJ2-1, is DTGVSQNPRHKITKRGQNVTFRCDPISEHNRLYWYRQTLGQGPEFLTYFQNEAQLEKSRLLSDRFSAERPKGSFSTLEIQRTEQGDSAMYLCASSLTIPDNEQFFGPGTRLTVL.

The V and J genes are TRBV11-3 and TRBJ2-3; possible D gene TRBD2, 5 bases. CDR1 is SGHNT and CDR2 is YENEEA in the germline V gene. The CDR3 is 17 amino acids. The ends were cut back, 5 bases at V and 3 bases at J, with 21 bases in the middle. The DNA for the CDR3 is TGTGCCAGCAGCGCCCGGTCCGGGAAGAGAACGACAGATACGCAGTATTTT. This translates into CASSARSGKRTTDTQYF.

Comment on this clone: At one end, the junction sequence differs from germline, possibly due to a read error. The CDR3 sequence is CSVEGGESSYEQYF. CDR3 nucleotide sequence: TGCAGCGTGGAAGGTGGAGAAAGCTCCTACGAGCAGTACTTC. V usage is TRBV29-1 and J usage is TRBJ2-7; D is ambiguous. Germline lookup yields CDR1 SQVTM and CDR2 ANQGSEA. CDR3 length: 14 amino acids.